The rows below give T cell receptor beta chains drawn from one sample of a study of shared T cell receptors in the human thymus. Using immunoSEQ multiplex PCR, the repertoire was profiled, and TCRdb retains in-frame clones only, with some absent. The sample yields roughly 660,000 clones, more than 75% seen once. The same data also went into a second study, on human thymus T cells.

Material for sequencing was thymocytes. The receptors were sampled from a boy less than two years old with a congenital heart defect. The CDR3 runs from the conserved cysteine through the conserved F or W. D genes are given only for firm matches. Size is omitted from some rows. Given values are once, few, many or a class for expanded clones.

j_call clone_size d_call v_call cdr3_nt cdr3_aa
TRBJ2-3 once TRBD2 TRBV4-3 TGCGCCAGCAGCGAGGGACTAGCGGGCGTATTGGATACGCAGTATTTT CASSEGLAGVLDTQYF
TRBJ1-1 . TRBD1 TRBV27 TGTGCCAGCAGTTTATTAAGAGGGGGCAACACTGAAGCTTTCTTT CASSLLRGGNTEAFF
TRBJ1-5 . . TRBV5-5 TGTGCCAGCAGTTTGGACCGACTCAGGCCCCAGCATTTT CASSLDRLRPQHF
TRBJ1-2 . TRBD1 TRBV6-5 TGTGCCAGCGGAACAGGACAGGGGCTAAGTGGCTACACCTTC CASGTGQGLSGYTF
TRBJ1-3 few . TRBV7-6 TGTGCCAGCAGAGCAGCGTCGGGAAACACCATATATTTT CASRAASGNTIYF
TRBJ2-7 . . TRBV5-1 TGCGCCAGCAGCTTGGTGGGGGGGCGCCCCCACGAGCAGTACTTC CASSLVGGRPHEQYF
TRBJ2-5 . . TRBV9 TGTGCCAGCAGCGTAGTAAGTACCAGGGTTCAAGAGACCCAGTACTTC CASSVVSTRVQETQYF
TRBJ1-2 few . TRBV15 TGTGCCACCAGCAGAGAGCCCAGCGGGGGGGGCTTGGACTATGGCTACACCTTC CATSREPSGGGLDYGYTF
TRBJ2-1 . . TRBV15 TGTGCCACCAGCAACCCGAAATTAGCGGCCGACAAAGCGGTCGAGCAGTTCTTC CATSNPKLAADKAVEQFF
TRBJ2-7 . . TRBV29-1 TGCAGCGTTGAGCTGGCGGGATTTGGAGAAGGTGACGAGCAGTACTTC CSVELAGFGEGDEQYF
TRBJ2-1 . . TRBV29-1 TGCAGCTGGAGGGCGGGTTGGCGCAATGAGCAGTTCTTC CSWRAGWRNEQFF
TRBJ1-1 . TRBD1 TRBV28 TGTGCCAGCAGTTCCGAGACAGGGGGTTGCACTGAAGCTTTCTTT CASSSETGGCTEAFF
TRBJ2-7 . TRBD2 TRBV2 TGTGCCAGCAGTGAATATAATGGACTAGACGCCTACGAGCAGTACTTC CASSEYNGLDAYEQYF
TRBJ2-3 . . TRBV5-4 TGTGCCAGCAGCCGCCGGGATATTAGCACAGATACGCAGTATTTT CASSRRDISTDTQYF
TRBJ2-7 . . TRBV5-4 TGTGCCGCACGGCGGGACCCGTGCGCGTGGTGTCCATACGAGCAGTACTTC CAARRDPCAWCPYEQYF
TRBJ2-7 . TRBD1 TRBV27 TGTGCCAGCAGTGCGGGGACAGGGGCCTCCTACGAGCAGTACTTC CASSAGTGASYEQYF
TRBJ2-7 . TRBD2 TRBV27 TGTGCCAGCAGTTCCCCGGGACTAGCGGGAAAGAGCTGCGAGCAGTACTTC CASSSPGLAGKSCEQYF
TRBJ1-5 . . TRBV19 TGTGCCAGTAGACCGGGAGATCAGCCCCAGCATTTT CASRPGDQPQHF
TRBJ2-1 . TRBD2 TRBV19 TGTGCCAGTCTACCCTCGGCTAGCGGGAGCTACAATGAGCAGTTCTTC CASLPSASGSYNEQFF
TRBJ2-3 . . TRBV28 TGTGCCAGCAGTGCGGAGGGGCTCACGCAGTATTTT CASSAEGLTQYF
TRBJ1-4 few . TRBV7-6 TGTGCCAGCAGCTTAGAGCAGGTTGGCGATGAAAAACTGTTTTTT CASSLEQVGDEKLFF
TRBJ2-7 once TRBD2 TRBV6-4 TGTGCCAGCAGTGTAGCGGGAGGCTCCTACGAGCAGTACTTC CASSVAGGSYEQYF
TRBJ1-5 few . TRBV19 TGTGCCAGTAGATCAGGGGTCAATCAGCCCCAGCATTTT CASRSGVNQPQHF
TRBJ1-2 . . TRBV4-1 TGCGCCAGCAGCCAAGACGGTGAGGGCTGTCTCTATGGCTACACCTTC CASSQDGEGCLYGYTF
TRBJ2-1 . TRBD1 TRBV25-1 TGTGCCAGCAGTGACCCGACAGGGGACAATGAGCAGTTCTTC CASSDPTGDNEQFF
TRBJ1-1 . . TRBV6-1 TGTGCCAGTTCGGAGAGGGAGAACACTGAAGCTTTCTTT CASSERENTEAFF
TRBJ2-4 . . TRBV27 TGTGCCAGCAGTCCTCGGAGCGAAACCAAAAACATTCAGTACTTC CASSPRSETKNIQYF
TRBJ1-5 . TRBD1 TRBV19 TGTGCCAGTAGTGTCGGAGAAAAACCGGGACAGGGGAAACTTTGGGGCAATCAGCCCCAGCATTTT CASSVGEKPGQGKLWGNQPQHF
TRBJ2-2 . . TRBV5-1 TGCGCCAGCAGCTTGGCCTCAGGGGTCACCGGGGAGCTGTTTTTT CASSLASGVTGELFF
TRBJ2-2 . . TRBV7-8 TGTGCCAGCAGAAGGGGGACCGCGAACACCGGGGAGCTGTTTTTT CASRRGTANTGELFF
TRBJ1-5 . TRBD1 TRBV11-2 TGTGCCAGCAGCCCCGGGACAGTCAATCAGCCCCAGCATTTT CASSPGTVNQPQHF
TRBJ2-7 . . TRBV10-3 TGTGCCATCAGTGAGTTCGGCAGGGTGCACGAGCAGTACTTC CAISEFGRVHEQYF
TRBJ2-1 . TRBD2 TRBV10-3 TGTGCCTCCACCGGGACTAGCGCCTCGAACTCCTACAATGAGCAGTTCTTC CASTGTSASNSYNEQFF
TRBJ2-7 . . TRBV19 TGTGCCAGTAGCAGGGGTTCCTACGAGCAGTACTTC CASSRGSYEQYF
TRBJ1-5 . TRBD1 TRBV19 TGTGCCAGTAGTATAGATCTTACAGGGGGCAATCAGCCCCAGCATTTT CASSIDLTGGNQPQHF
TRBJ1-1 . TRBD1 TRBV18 TGTGCCAGCTCACCACCCGACGGGACAGGTTGTGAAGCTTTCTTT CASSPPDGTGCEAFF
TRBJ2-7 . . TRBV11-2 TGTGCCAGCAGCTTACTAGTGGGCAGGCCTGAAGAGGGTTACGAGCAGTACTTC CASSLLVGRPEEGYEQYF
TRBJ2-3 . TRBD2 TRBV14 TGTGCCAGCAGCCACCCGGGGGGGGACTACCGCACAGATACGCAGTATTTT CASSHPGGDYRTDTQYF
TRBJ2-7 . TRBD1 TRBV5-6 TGTGCCAGCAGGCTAGGGAAGGGACAGGGAAAGGACGAGCAGTACTTC CASRLGKGQGKDEQYF
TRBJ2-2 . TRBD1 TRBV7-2 TGTGCCAGCAGCTCCCCGCAGGGGGACCTGGGCACCGGGGAGCTGTTTTTT CASSSPQGDLGTGELFF
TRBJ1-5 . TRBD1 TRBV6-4 TGTGCCAGCAGTGGAGACAGGGGAGCGTCCAATCAGCCCCAGCATTTT CASSGDRGASNQPQHF
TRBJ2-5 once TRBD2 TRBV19 TGTGCCAGTAGCCCCCTACTAGCGGGAGTGGAGACCCAGTACTTC CASSPLLAGVETQYF
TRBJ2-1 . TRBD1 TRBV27 TGTGCCAGCAGTTATAGGGACAGAGTGATCGCGGAGCAGTTCTTC CASSYRDRVIAEQFF
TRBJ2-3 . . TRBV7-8 TGTGCCAGCAGCCAAATCCCCAACGTAGCGGCCACAGATACGCAGTATTTT CASSQIPNVAATDTQYF
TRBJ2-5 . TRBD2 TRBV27 TGTGCCAGCAGACCTAGCGGGAGGGCTTCCAATGGGCCGTACTTC CASRPSGRASNGPYF
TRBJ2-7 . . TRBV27 TGTGCCAGCTACCTGGCGGGGGAGCAGTACTTC CASYLAGEQYF
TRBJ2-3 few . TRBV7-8 TGTGCCAGCAGCTCTTTAGCTCTGCGGGAAGTTGTTGATACGCAGTATTTT CASSSLALREVVDTQYF
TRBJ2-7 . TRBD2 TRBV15 TGTGCCACCAGCAGAGATCAACTAGCGGGGTTAGAGGGGACCTACGAGCAGTACTTC CATSRDQLAGLEGTYEQYF
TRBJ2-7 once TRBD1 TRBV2 TGTGCCAGCAGAGCGGACAGGGAGAGGTACGAGCAGTACTTC CASRADRERYEQYF
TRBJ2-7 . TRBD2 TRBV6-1 TGTGCCAGCAGTGGGACTAGCGGGCGGCACTACGAGCAGTACTTC CASSGTSGRHYEQYF
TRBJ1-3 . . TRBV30 TGTGCCGCTCGCGGGGGTAGGCTCTCTGGAAACACCATATATTTT CAARGGRLSGNTIYF
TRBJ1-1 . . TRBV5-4 TGTGCCAGCAGCTTGGGGGCAACCCGGAGGACTGAAGCTTTCTTT CASSLGATRRTEAFF
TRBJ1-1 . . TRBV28 TGTGCCAGCAGTCCCGACTTTGAAGCTTTCTTT CASSPDFEAFF
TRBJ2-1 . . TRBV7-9 TGTGCCAGCAGCTTAAACAGTAGGCCGGGAAGTGAGCAGTTCTTC CASSLNSRPGSEQFF
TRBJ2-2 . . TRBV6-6 TGTGCCAGCAGACAGGGTTTTCGTCGGACCACCGGGGAGCTGTTTTTT CASRQGFRRTTGELFF